The TCR beta chain described here comes from a study of blood T cells in healthy people across ages. The second PCR ran about 6 to 12 cycles with a sample-barcoded 5' primer and J-beta primers. From the 5' RACE reads, TCRdb called clonotypes with MiXCR, one entry per CDR3 protein. The sample gives some 1.5 million distinct CDR3 sequences, roughly 28% of which show up once; about 8% is in the top ten. Each sample yielded at least 6.5 million isolated PBMCs. Germline CDR1 and CDR2: LGHDT and YNNKEL (reference sequence). The CDR3 runs 13 residues. This clonotype is a singleton in its sample. A read error may be the cause here, since a much bigger clone is one base away.

V usage is TRBV3-1 and J usage is TRBJ2-7; D possibly uses TRBD1 or TRBD2 (6 bases each). The better agreement between TRBJ2-5 and the DNA end casts doubt on the J call. The origin of this receptor is a woman in her 30s in good health. The sequencing input was blood. The CDR3 DNA is TGTGCCAGCAGCCAGGGGGGCTCGGGGACCCAGTACTTC. Its protein is CASSQGGSGTQYF.